This record covers a single T cell receptor beta chain. Its antigen is still unknown. No much larger clone is present one base from it, and per-base qualities are unavailable. V drops 8 bases and J drops 2 bases, leaving 13 bases in between. Including cysteine and phenylalanine, the CDR3 has 13 amino acids. Of the read, only the CDR3 DNA is kept; its 39 bases are in frame from base 1. Sequences MNHEY (CDR1) and SMNVEV (CDR2) are obtained from the germline V gene (reference sequence). Genomic DNA was isolated using the Qiagen DNeasy kit from unsorted PBMCs as well as from negatively selected CD4+ and CD8+ fractions. Using primers that anneal to V and J segments, immunoSEQ multiplex PCR amplified the TCR beta CDR3 regions. Amplification bias was minimized using a synthetic immune receptor repertoire, and residual bias was removed computationally after sequencing. As for the original processing: Custom Python scripts were used to quantify repertoire diversity as the Shannon entropy index. The unsorted, CD4+ and CD8+ repertoires were each analyzed separately, with the exception of combined analyses, where CD4+ and CD8+ sequences were merged in silico. A clone was considered expanded if an increase in frequency of at least 2-fold after treatment relative to C1D1 was found, and a pseudocount of 0.5 was applied to clones undetected at baseline. Clones with 0 or 1 copy at C1D1 were classified as singleton clones, and clones with 2 or more copies were classified as non-singleton clones. Clones expanded in unsorted samples were annotated as CD4+, CD8+ or unknown by matching protein sequences in sorted samples from the same patient. Wilcoxon tests on paired samples were used to test diversity changes from C1D1 to C4D1. In its TCRdb copy, this immuneACCESS table keeps in-frame sequences only and misses some clones. Where compared with another copy, unresolved V genes explain less than half of these, and the others have no known cause. The V and J calls and clone size were taken over from that table, and D and trimming were inferred from the DNA. Recorded for this sample are 25,000 to 30,000 clones; roughly 75% of them occurred a single time. The ten top clones hold about 17% of the sample.

The data originate from a study of PD-1 blockade in classical Hodgkin lymphoma (dated by TCRdb to about 2020). About the full investigation: Nivolumab dosing was 3 mg/kg intravenously every 2 weeks, continuing until either disease progression or unacceptable toxicity. A peripheral blood immune signature of response to PD-1 blockade in classical Hodgkin lymphoma was defined using TCR beta sequencing and CyTOF.

Overall study outcomes, separate from this receptor: Among trial patients, those achieving complete response had baseline diversity similar to that of newly diagnosed patients, while diversity was significantly lower in partial responders and progressors. The study covered only a single clinical trial cohort, and the causes of the repertoire differences, possibly disease activity or prior therapy, were still not defined. Baseline TCR diversity was reported to be lower in newly diagnosed patients than in healthy donors, and even lower in relapsed/refractory patients. By C4D1, a significant rise was seen in CD4+ TCR diversity but not in CD8+ TCR diversity (p=0.0027 vs p=0.16), and the rise was most apparent among complete responders (p=0.02). Patients starting nivolumab less than 1 year after ASCT had lower diversity and were excluded from later analyses to avoid confounding by immune reconstitution.

The time point label for this specimen denotes: cycle 4 day 1 (C4D1), after five to seven weeks of nivolumab. Every trial patient had relapsed after autologous stem cell transplantation, and cohorts A, B and C differed in prior brentuximab vedotin exposure. A total of about 51 patients with relapsed/refractory classical Hodgkin lymphoma made up the trial cohort, and each patient's best overall response was complete response, partial response or progressive disease. Single-agent nivolumab was administered to trial patients in the multi-cohort phase II CheckMate 205 trial. An independent review committee assessed best overall response by applying the 2007 International Working Group response criteria. Trial PBMCs were obtained immediately prior to nivolumab initiation (C1D1) and on therapy at cycle 2 day 1 and cycle 4 day 1. Peripheral blood was collected in 8 mL Vacutainer Cell Preparation Tubes, from which PBMCs were isolated by centrifugation and then cryopreserved.

This specimen consisted of peripheral blood mononuclear cells (PBMCs), obtained before the fourth cycle of nivolumab. The clonotype comes from a human donor with classical Hodgkin lymphoma. In this chain, TRBV27 is recombined with TRBJ2-7; there is no confident call for the D gene. The nucleotide sequence reads TGTGCCAGCCCCCGGACGGAGACCTACGAGCAGTACTTC. Its coded protein is CASPRTETYEQYF.